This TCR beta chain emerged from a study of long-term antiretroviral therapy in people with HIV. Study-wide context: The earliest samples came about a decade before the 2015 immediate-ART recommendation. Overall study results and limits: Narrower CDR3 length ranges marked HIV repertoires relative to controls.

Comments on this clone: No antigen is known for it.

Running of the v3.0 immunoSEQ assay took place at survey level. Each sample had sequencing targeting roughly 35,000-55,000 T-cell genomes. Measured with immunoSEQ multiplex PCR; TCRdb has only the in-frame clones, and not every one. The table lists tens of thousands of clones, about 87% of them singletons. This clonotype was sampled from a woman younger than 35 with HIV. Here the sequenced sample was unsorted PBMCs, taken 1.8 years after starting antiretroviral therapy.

CDR3 in amino acids: CASSQVGTGYTF. The CDR3 DNA sequence: TGCGCCAGCAGCCAAGTGGGAACTGGCTACACCTTC. The rearrangement links TRBV4-1 to TRBJ1-2; D is uncertain. This CDR3 spans 12 amino acids. V lost 1 base and J lost 7, with 7 bases in between. In germline, CDR1 is MGHRA, CDR2 YSYEKL.